The 27 T cell receptor beta chains listed next were all sequenced from one sample in a study of shared clonotypes between healthy human individuals (dated by TCRdb to about 2020). The library was produced with the immunoSEQ multiplex PCR assay. TCRdb carries this immuneACCESS record with in-frame sequences only. Its versions omit some clonotypes, under half of them owing to an unresolved V gene in the studies checked, with the rest unexplained. For this sample there are more than 2 million clones; roughly 96% appear just once. The ten largest clones take up 0.13% of the sample. Material: naive CD4+ T cells sorted from blood. Read against the paper, the sample's cell subset or site label means: CD45RA+ positively selected. The source of these receptors is a man younger than 35 in good health.

This clone was counted once. V usage is TRBV4-3 and J usage is TRBJ1-1; unclear D gene. CDR3 size: 13 residues. Trimming took 2 bases from V and 6 from J, leaving 10 bases between them. Germline V lookup: CDR1 LGHNA, CDR2 YSLEER. CDR3 DNA sequence: TGCGCCAGCAGCCAAAGTGGGTTGCCTGAAGCTTTCTTT. Encoded protein: CASSQSGLPEAFF.

This clone was seen once. Other nucleotide sequences from this sample produce the same CDR3. The rearrangement links TRBV5-1 to TRBJ2-3; TRBD2 is a possible D gene (5 bases). CDR1 and CDR2 from the germline V gene are SGHRS and YFSETQ. CDR3 length: 14 amino acids. Trimming removed 0 bases from V and 3 bases from J, with 8 bases in between. The CDR3 DNA sequence: TGCGCCAGCAGCTTGGGCTCGGGAACAGATACGCAGTATTTT. Amino acids: CASSLGSGTDTQYF.

V and J are TRBV9 and TRBJ1-3; unclear D gene. From germline, CDR1 is SGDLS and CDR2 YYNGEE. The CDR3 contains 18 residues. V gave up 1 base and J gave up 0 bases, with 17 bases separating them. CDR3 region: CASSVSSAVGGSGNTIYF. DNA for the CDR3: TGTGCCAGCAGCGTATCGAGCGCAGTGGGCGGCTCTGGAAACACCATATATTTT.

This sequence joins TRBV27 and TRBJ1-1; a weak D match, TRBD1 (5 bases). Trimming stripped 2 bases from V and 1 base from J, with 11 bases between. CDR3 length: 15 amino acids. The germline gives CDR1 MNHEY, CDR2 SMNVEV (reference sequence). The CDR3 here is CASSLRGGRNTEAFF. CDR3 nucleotide sequence: TGTGCCAGCAGTTTACGCGGGGGAAGGAACACTGAAGCTTTCTTT.

This sequence joins TRBV25-1 and TRBJ2-1; 8 nucleotides agree with TRBD1. This CDR3 has 15 residues. Germline loops: CDR1 MGHDK, CDR2 SYGVNS. After removal of 4 bases from V and 1 base from J, the junction contained 3 bases not matched to a gene. CDR3 coding DNA: TGTGCCAGCAGTGGCCGGGACAGGTCCTACAATGAGCAGTTCTTC. It translates to CASSGRDRSYNEQFF.

This chain uses TRBV4-1 with TRBJ1-2; D not certain. This CDR3 comprises 13 residues. Germline V gives CDR1 MGHRA, CDR2 YSYEKL. Trimming pared 0 bases from V and 8 bases from J, leaving 10 bases between. CDR3: CASSQEGSSGYTF. The CDR3 coding sequence is TGCGCCAGCAGCCAAGAGGGGTCCTCGGGCTACACCTTC.

This clone was seen only once. V and J are TRBV5-1 and TRBJ1-2, with 7 bases fitting TRBD1. Germline CDR1 is SGHRS and CDR2 is YFSETQ. The CDR3 extends over 15 amino acids. J was trimmed by 7 bases and V by 4 bases; bases with no gene match: 13. The CDR3 spells CASSPDRALSSGYTF. The CDR3 DNA sequence: TGCGCCAGCAGCCCCGACAGGGCCCTTAGTAGTGGCTACACCTTC. The full variable domain, rest sourced from reference TRBV5-1 and TRBJ1-2, is KAGVTQTPRYLIKTRGQQVTLSCSPISGHRSVSWYQQTPGQGLQFLFEYFSETQRNKGNFPGRFSGRQFSNSRSEMNVSTLELGDSALYLCASSPDRALSSGYTFGSGTRLTVV.

V and J are TRBV19 and TRBJ1-5; a possible D gene is TRBD1 (5 bases). V was cut by 1 base and J by 6 bases, with 19 bases left in between. CDR1 and CDR2 from the germline V gene are LNHDA and SQIVND (reference sequence). This CDR3 has 17 residues. CDR3 in amino acids: CASSIARSRRERQPQHF. CDR3 nucleotides: TGTGCCAGTAGTATAGCTCGTTCTCGCAGGGAGCGTCAGCCCCAGCATTTT. Based on the CDR3 plus reference TRBV19 and TRBJ1-5, the full variable domain is DGGITQSPKYLFRKEGQNVTLSCEQNLNHDAMYWYRQDPGQGLRLIYYSQIVNDFQKGDIAEGYSVSREKKESFPLTVTSAQKNPTAFYLCASSIARSRRERQPQHFGDGTRLSIL.

CDR3 sequence: CASSVASGRYEQYF. The CDR3 DNA sequence: TGTGCCAGCAGCGTAGCTAGCGGGAGGTACGAGCAGTACTTC. The V gene is TRBV9, the J gene TRBJ2-7; the match to TRBD2 covers 11 bases. CDR1 is SGDLS, CDR2 YYNGEE, per germline. Trimming cost V 0 bases and J 4 bases; bases outside gene matches: 0. The CDR3 loop spans 14 amino acids.

Points on this clone: One end of the junction is discordant with germline, which a read error may explain. The CDR3 loop reads CASSLATAEGSYGYTF. Here the CDR3 DNA reads TGTGCTAGCAGCTTAGCGACCGCTGAGGGGAGCTATGGCTACACCTTC. This chain links TRBV7-7 with TRBJ1-2; possibly TRBD1 for D (5 bases). Germline-derived CDR1 and CDR2 are SSHAT and FNYEAQ (reference sequence). The CDR3 is 16 amino acids.

The CDR3 DNA reads TGTGCCAGCAGCCAAGGATCAGGGGGGAATCAGCCCCAGCATTTT. The encoded protein is CASSQGSGGNQPQHF. The rearrangement joins TRBV14 to TRBJ1-5, with TRBD1 matching over 7 bases. The CDR3 is made up of 15 amino acids. The V gene end was trimmed by 1 base and the J gene end by 4 bases; junction bases not matched to a gene: 4. CDR1 and CDR2 (germline): SGHDN, FVKESK. Based on the CDR3 plus reference TRBV14 and TRBJ1-5, the full variable domain is EAGVTQFPSHSVIEKGQTVTLRCDPISGHDNLYWYRRVMGKEIKFLLHFVKESKQDESGMPNNRFLAERTGGTYSTLKVQPAELEDSGVYFCASSQGSGGNQPQHFGDGTRLSIL.

The rearrangement uses TRBV2 and TRBJ1-1, with D possibly TRBD1 on 6 matching bases. The CDR3 length is 15 residues. Germline CDR1 reads SNHLY; CDR2 reads FYNNEI. V was cut by 3 bases and J by 2 bases, with 13 bases left in between. The CDR3 loop reads CASSESGALNTEAFF. CDR3 DNA: TGTGCCAGCAGTGAGTCAGGGGCCCTAAACACTGAAGCTTTCTTT.

This chain links TRBV5-1 with TRBJ1-3; D uncertain. This CDR3 contains 16 residues. Germline CDR1 and CDR2: SGHRS and YFSETQ. Between the trimmed V and J ends, which lost 0 bases and 3 bases, there was a span of 13 bases. This CDR3 is CASSLATPDVGNTIYF. The DNA for the CDR3 is TGCGCCAGCAGCTTGGCGACTCCCGACGTTGGAAACACCATATATTTT.

The chain employs TRBV5-6 and TRBJ2-3; 9 positions agree with TRBD1. With V trimmed by 3 bases and J by 1 base, 6 bases remained unmatched. The CDR3 contains 16 residues. The germline V gene encodes CDR1 SGHDT and CDR2 YYEEEE. The CDR3 loop is CASSYRRTGGTDTQYF. The CDR3 coding sequence is TGTGCCAGCAGCTACCGGAGGACAGGGGGCACAGATACGCAGTATTTT.

The V gene is TRBV18, the J gene TRBJ1-3, with D unresolved. CDR1 is KGHSH, CDR2 LQKENI, per germline. The CDR3 has 15 amino acids. V was clipped by 3 bases and J by 4 bases, with 13 bases between them. The CDR3: CASSPAGATGNTIYF. Written as DNA, the CDR3 is TGTGCCAGCTCACCGGCAGGAGCAACGGGAAACACCATATATTTT.

The chain joins TRBV5-1 to TRBJ2-2; 11 bases fit TRBD2. V lost 4 bases and J lost 4; bases outside the gene matches: 9. The CDR3 consists of 17 residues. Germline loops: CDR1 SGHRS, CDR2 YFSETQ. The CDR3 loop is CASSPIAGGPSTGELFF. The DNA of the CDR3 is TGCGCCAGCAGCCCTATAGCGGGGGGGCCTAGCACCGGGGAGCTGTTTTTT.

The CDR3 spells CASNKRGGIQEQFF. DNA for the CDR3: TGTGCCAGCAACAAGCGGGGGGGTATCCAGGAGCAGTTCTTC. The chain combines TRBV13 with TRBJ2-1, with 10 positions matching TRBD2. The germline V gene encodes CDR1 PRHDT and CDR2 FYEKMQ (reference sequence). The CDR3 has 14 amino acids. The V segment lost 7 bases and the J segment 10 bases; nucleotides outside the gene matches: 10.

V and J are TRBV5-1 and TRBJ2-1; the match to TRBD1 covers 7 bases. J lost 8 bases, V lost 4 bases, and 12 bases had no gene match. This CDR3 is built from 15 residues. The germline CDR1 and CDR2 sequences are SGHRS and YFSETQ. The CDR3: CASSPGTETWDEQFF. The CDR3 nucleotides are TGCGCCAGCAGCCCCGGGACAGAAACGTGGGATGAGCAGTTCTTC.

The chain employs TRBV2 and TRBJ1-4, with D possibly matching TRBD1 (5 bases). In germline, CDR1 is SNHLY, CDR2 FYNNEI. The CDR3 extends over 15 amino acids. Trimming cost V 6 bases and J 8 bases, with 19 bases left between them. CDR3 bases: TGTGCCAGCAGCTATCTAGGGGAATCGGGGGAAAAACTGTTTTTT. The encoded protein is CASSYLGESGEKLFF.

This clone was seen once. This chain uses TRBV5-1 with TRBJ2-5; possibly TRBD2 for D (5 bases). The CDR3 covers 14 residues. V was pared by 0 bases and J by 5 bases, with 11 bases between. Germline V lookup: CDR1 SGHRS, CDR2 YFSETQ. The CDR3 sequence: CASSLESRRETQYF. The CDR3, as DNA: TGCGCCAGCAGCTTGGAGTCGAGGAGGGAGACCCAGTACTTC.

Of note for this clone: Different DNA sequences within this sample yield the same CDR3. The chain joins TRBV7-9 to TRBJ1-1, with TRBD1 matching over 8 bases. This CDR3 spans 15 amino acids. V lost 4 bases, J lost 0 bases, and 4 bases stayed unmatched. The germline V gene encodes CDR1 SEHNR and CDR2 FQNEAQ (reference sequence). The DNA for the CDR3 is TGTGCCAGCAGCTCCCAGGGGGCCCTGAACACTGAAGCTTTCTTT. The encoded protein is CASSSQGALNTEAFF.

This sequence joins TRBV6-6 and TRBJ2-5; 7 positions agree with TRBD2. V gave up 7 bases and J gave up 5 bases; unmatched junction bases: 1. The CDR3 has 11 residues. Germline V gene data show CDR1 as MNHNY and CDR2 as SVGAGI (reference sequence). CDR3: CASTSGETQYF. In DNA form, the CDR3 reads TGTGCCAGCACTAGCGGCGAGACCCAGTACTTC.

The chain is built from TRBV6-6 and TRBJ2-1; D possibly corresponds to TRBD2 (7 bases). V lost 6 bases and J lost 6, with 21 bases in between. The CDR3 loop spans 16 amino acids. The V gene's germline CDR1 is MNHNY and CDR2 SVGAGI (reference sequence). The DNA of the CDR3 is TGTGCCAGCAGCCACGGGGGCGGGAGAGGGGGCAATGAGCAGTTCTTC. Amino acid sequence: CASSHGGGRGGNEQFF.

This chain joins TRBV9 and TRBJ1-4, with a tentative D call TRBD1 (5 bases). The CDR3 spans 13 residues. CDR1 and CDR2 from the germline V gene are SGDLS and YYNGEE. Trimming took off 4 bases at V and 8 bases at J, with 12 bases between the two ends. CDR3 nucleotides: TGTGCCAGCAGCTACCGCGAGGGGGAAAAACTGTTTTTT. Amino acids: CASSYREGEKLFF.

CDR3 sequence (DNA): TGTGCCAGCAGTGACTCGATGCAGGGGGCCTACGAGCAGTACTTC. Translation gives CASSDSMQGAYEQYF. J is TRBJ2-7 and V is TRBV6-4; TRBD1 matches at 7 bases. The CDR3 spans 15 residues. With V trimmed by 0 bases and J by 2 bases, 4 bases remained unmatched. CDR1 is MRHNA and CDR2 is SNTAGT in the germline V gene.

The chain joins TRBV28 to TRBJ1-4; a possible D gene is TRBD1 (5 bases). Trimming left V 11 bases short and J 4 bases short, with 14 bases between. Germline loops: CDR1 MDHEN, CDR2 SYDVKM. The CDR3 is 13 residues long. The CDR3 is CAGNGGGNEKLFF. As DNA, the CDR3 is TGTGCCGGAAATGGGGGGGGTAATGAAAAACTGTTTTTT. The entire variable domain, with the rest obtained from reference TRBV28 and TRBJ1-4, is as follows: DVKVTQSSRYLVKRTGEKVFLECVQDMDHENMFWYRQDPGLGLRLIYFSYDVKMKEKGDIPEGYSVSREKKERFSLILESASTNQTSMYLCAGNGGGNEKLFFGSGTQLSVL.

V gene TRBV6-6 combines with J gene TRBJ2-7; tentatively, D is TRBD1 (6 bases). V lost 5 bases to trimming and J lost 3 bases, with 17 bases between them. The germline V gene has CDR1 MNHNY and CDR2 SVGAGI (reference sequence). The CDR3 length is 15 residues. The CDR3 protein is CASSVPLRDNYEQYF. The CDR3 DNA reads TGTGCCAGCAGTGTCCCCCTACGGGACAACTACGAGCAGTACTTC.